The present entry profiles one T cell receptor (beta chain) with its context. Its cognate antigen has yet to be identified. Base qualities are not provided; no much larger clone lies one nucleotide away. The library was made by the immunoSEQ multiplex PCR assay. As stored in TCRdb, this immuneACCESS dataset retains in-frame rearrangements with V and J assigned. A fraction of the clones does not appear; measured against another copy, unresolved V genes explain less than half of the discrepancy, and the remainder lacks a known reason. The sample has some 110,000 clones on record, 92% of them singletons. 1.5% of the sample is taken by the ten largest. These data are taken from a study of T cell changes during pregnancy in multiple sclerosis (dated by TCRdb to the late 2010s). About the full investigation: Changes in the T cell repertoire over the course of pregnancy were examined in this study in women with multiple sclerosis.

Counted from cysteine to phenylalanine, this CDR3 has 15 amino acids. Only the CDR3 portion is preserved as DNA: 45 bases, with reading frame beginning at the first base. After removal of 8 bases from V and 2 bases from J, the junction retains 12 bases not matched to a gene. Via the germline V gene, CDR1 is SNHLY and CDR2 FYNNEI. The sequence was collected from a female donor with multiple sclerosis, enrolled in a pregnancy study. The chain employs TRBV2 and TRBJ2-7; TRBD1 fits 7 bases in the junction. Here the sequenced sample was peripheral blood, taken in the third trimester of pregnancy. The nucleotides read TGTGCCAGCGGTCCAGACCGGGACAGAACCTACGAGCAGTACTTC. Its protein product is CASGPDRDRTYEQYF.